The source of this T cell receptor beta chain is a study of blood T cells in healthy people across ages. Trimming took off 7 bases at V and 7 bases at J, with 14 bases between the two ends. This CDR3 comprises 12 residues. From germline, CDR1 is SGHAT and CDR2 FQNNGV. A second PCR of 7 to 11 cycles used a sample-barcoded 5' primer and a J-beta primer mix. Each CDR3 protein gets one entry after TCRdb re-called the 5' RACE reads with MiXCR. The data contain about 700,000 distinct CDR3 sequences, less than 40% of them singletons. V usage is TRBV11-2 and J usage is TRBJ2-7; D is uncertain. This sequence originates from an elderly woman in good health. The sequencing input was blood. The CDR3 sequence: CASTLRCSEQYF. CDR3 sequence (DNA): TGTGCCAGCACCCTTAGGTGCTCTGAGCAGTACTTC.